This T cell receptor (beta chain) was profiled in a study of early T cells in non-severe SARS-CoV-2 infection. From the 5' RACE reads, TCRdb called clonotypes with MiXCR, one entry per CDR3 protein. The data hold around 62,000 distinct CDR3 sequences, with roughly 5% observed a single time. This clonotype was detected ten times or more. This TCR came from an adult who was a healthcare worker with PCR-confirmed SARS-CoV-2 infection or an uninfected control (not recorded which). Sequenced sample: whole blood.

CDR3 protein: CASSLSRVKPEAFF. The CDR3 bases are TGTGCCAGCAGCCTGTCTAGAGTCAAACCTGAAGCTTTCTTT. V and J are TRBV3-1 and TRBJ1-1; no clear D gene. Trimming shortened V by 4 bases and J by 6 bases, and 15 bases separated the two germline ends. This CDR3 comprises 14 residues. Per the germline V gene, CDR1 is LGHDT and CDR2 is YNNKEL (reference sequence).